This T cell receptor beta chain was retrieved from a study of blood T cell repertoires in COVID-19. For the study at large: Spain, Italy and the United States supplied samples that represented acute and convalescent COVID-19. Sources were T cells, B-cell-depleted T cells, or PBMCs; the material itself was cDNA or gDNA.

Under the authors' procedure: Nucleated cell number was recorded as an estimate derived from reference gene primer amplification. The table came from immunoSEQ multiplex PCR; TCRdb's copy has only in-frame clones and leaves some out. V, J and clone size reflect that table, while D and trimming were determined from the DNA. The sample includes about 170,000 clones, around 82% of them seen just once. From germline, CDR1 is SGHRS and CDR2 YFSETQ. Losses at the gene ends were 4 bases for V and 6 bases for J; bases not matched to a gene: 7. The CDR3 has 15 amino acids. Sequenced material: peripheral blood. This chain links TRBV5-1 with TRBJ1-2, with TRBD1 matching over 12 bases. The sequence was collected from a young man with active or convalescent COVID-19. DNA for the CDR3: TGCGCCAGCAGCAGGCCGGGACAGGGGGCTGATGGCTACACCTTC. Amino acids: CASSRPGQGADGYTF.